Detailed here is one T cell receptor beta chain. This CDR3 comprises 15 residues. Germline-derived CDR1 and CDR2 are MNHEY and SVGAGI. Trimming left V 0 bases short and J 8 bases short, with 16 bases between. In the original analysis: Nucleated cell number was recorded as an estimate derived from reference gene primer amplification. Measured with immunoSEQ multiplex PCR; TCRdb has only the in-frame clones, and not every one. From that table come the V and J calls and clone size; the DNA was used to work out D and trimming. The table records approximately 210,000 clones, 70% to 90% of them present only once. These data come from a study of blood T cell repertoires in COVID-19. Study as a whole: The origin of the acute and convalescent COVID-19 samples was the United States, Italy and Spain. From T cells, B-cell-depleted T cells, or PBMCs came the material, which was cDNA or gDNA.

The origin of this receptor is a woman in her 50s with active or convalescent COVID-19. The chain has TRBV6-5 and TRBJ1-2; D ambiguous. Sequenced: peripheral blood. The CDR3 nucleotides read TGTGCCAGCAGTTACTCGTACGTGGCTAGCTTAGGCTACACCTTC. It is translated as CASSYSYVASLGYTF.